These T cell receptor beta chains were read from a single sample in a study of blood T cell repertoires in COVID-19. TCRdb keeps only in-frame clones here, not all; method: immunoSEQ multiplex PCR. The data contain around 100,000 clones, approximately 93% of them singletons. The sample was peripheral blood. The receptors were gathered from a man between 50 and 59 years old with active COVID-19. Both conserved end residues are part of each CDR3.

CDR3 length: 15
V gene: TRBV5-1
CDR3 protein: CARTRGGEGSYEQYF

CDR3 length: 17
V gene: TRBV27
CDR3 protein: CASSYAPGTGRNSPLHF

CDR3 length: 15
V gene: TRBV3-1/TRBV3-2
CDR3 protein: CASSQVAGDTGELFF

CDR3 length: 17
V gene: TRBV9
CDR3 protein: CASSPRERGINTGELFF

CDR3 length: 18
V gene: TRBV6-1
CDR3 protein: CASSDGRDRVATNEKLFF

CDR3 length: 13
V gene: TRBV6-5
CDR3 protein: CASRPPDSRDYTF

CDR3 length: 16
V gene: TRBV6-2/TRBV6-3
CDR3 protein: CASSSQGASYNSPLHF

CDR3 length: 13
V gene: TRBV27
CDR3 protein: CASSSTGVYPQHF

CDR3 length: 18
V gene: TRBV13
CDR3 protein: CASSLLWRRGEGPDTQYF

CDR3 length: 16
V gene: TRBV5-1
CDR3 protein: CASRPIWTGVQETQYF

CDR3 length: 13
V gene: TRBV24-1
CDR3 protein: CASSAGFYNEQFF

CDR3 length: 14
V gene: TRBV29-1
CDR3 protein: CSVEDAGSSYEQYF

CDR3 length: 16
V gene: TRBV3-1/TRBV3-2
CDR3 protein: CASSPSLTGGREKLFF

CDR3 length: 13
V gene: TRBV11-3
CDR3 protein: CASSRGSTDTQYF

CDR3 length: 13
V gene: TRBV19
CDR3 protein: CASKRAGANVLTF

CDR3 length: 19
V gene: TRBV14
CDR3 protein: CASSRPEGGAPFCSNEQFF

CDR3 length: 15
V gene: TRBV7-9
CDR3 protein: CASSLIPQMNTEAFF

CDR3 length: 13
V gene: TRBV6-5
CDR3 protein: CASKDRGATEAFF

CDR3 length: 15
V gene: TRBV9
CDR3 protein: CASSSGQAPSYGYTF

CDR3 length: 17
V gene: TRBV4-2
CDR3 protein: CASSQMVTGRGANVLTF

CDR3 length: 14
V gene: TRBV28
CDR3 protein: CASRRTGNTGELFF

CDR3 length: 16
V gene: TRBV5-1
CDR3 protein: CASTPGTGGHSDTQYF

CDR3 length: 13
V gene: TRBV6-6
CDR3 protein: CASHDRDSASELF

CDR3 length: 15
V gene: TRBV25-1
CDR3 protein: CASRPGGQGNSPLHF

CDR3 length: 15
V gene: TRBV10-3
CDR3 protein: CAIREQGAGHNEQFF

CDR3 length: 15
V gene: TRBV3-1/TRBV3-2
CDR3 protein: CASSQQGRIYNEQFF

CDR3 length: 16
V gene: TRBV11-2
CDR3 protein: CASSRGGHSSTDTQYF

CDR3 length: 15
V gene: TRBV2
CDR3 protein: CASSDGGGAVWTQYF

CDR3 length: 13
V gene: TRBV10-2
CDR3 protein: CASSVAGDNEQFF

CDR3 length: 15
V gene: TRBV6-5
CDR3 protein: CASSYSNSPNQPQHF

CDR3 length: 18
V gene: TRBV7-9
CDR3 protein: CASSSRRATSGGPETQYF